The present TCR beta chain was sequenced within a study of shared clonotypes between healthy human individuals. Study-level information: Every donor yielded three CD4 naive, three CD4 memory, two CD8 naive and one CD8 memory plate.

On this clone itself: The antigen is unknown.

The germline V gene has CDR1 ENHRY and CDR2 SYGVKD. V was clipped by 0 bases and J by 6 bases, with 13 bases between them. The CDR3 covers 15 residues. Replicate PCRs from sorted subsets contained roughly 220 ng DNA, which is around 29,000 T cell genomes. Assay: immunoSEQ multiplex PCR; the TCRdb copy retains only in-frame clones and omits some. Of over 1.4 million clones in the sample, roughly 96% were seen once. Notes on the study in general: Relative to memory subsets, naive subsets generally showed larger estimated richness.

The J gene is TRBJ2-3, the V gene TRBV10-3; maybe TRBD1 (5 bases). The clonotype originates from a man aged 25 to 45 in good health. The sample consisted of naive CD4+ T cells sorted from blood. Subset reported: CD45RA+ positively selected. The CDR3 here is CAISESSGAVDTQYF. As DNA, the CDR3 is TGTGCCATCAGTGAGTCCAGTGGGGCAGTTGATACGCAGTATTTT.